Sequencing of this T cell receptor (beta chain) was carried out in a study of human T cells and chemical hapten exposure. TCRdb fed the RACE reads into MiXCR, producing one record per CDR3 protein. Of about 200,000 distinct CDR3 sequences in the sample, around 23% were seen once. Trimming cost V 3 bases and J 4 bases; bases outside gene matches: 7. The CDR3 length is 14 residues. Per the germline V gene, CDR1 is SQVTM and CDR2 is ANQGSEA. This clonotype was seen only a few times. Time point here: patch test 3, about 24 weeks after DPC sensitization. Treatment defined: therapeutic diphenylcyclopropenone sensitization with weekly scalp DPC.

This sequence was found in a woman aged 40 to 49 with alopecia areata. Some clones in this sample may be carry-over from other donors' samples. The input for sequencing was whole blood, taken in connection with sensitization to the hapten diphenylcyclopropenone (DPC). The chain uses TRBV29-1 and TRBJ2-3; TRBD2 matches at 7 bases. The CDR3, as DNA: TGCAGCGTTGACGATGGCGGGAGCGCAGATACGCAGTATTTT. Amino acids: CSVDDGGSADTQYF.